Sequencing of this TCR beta chain was carried out in a study of blood T cell repertoires in COVID-19 (dated by TCRdb to the early 2020s). Notes on the research overall: Collaborator samples came from the United States, Italy and Spain and covered acute and convalescent phases of COVID-19. The material from the prospective study consisted of cDNA or gDNA derived from T cells, B-cell-depleted T cells, or PBMCs. The dataset comprised deeply sampled blood TCRbeta repertoires from subjects exposed to, actively infected with, or recovered from COVID-19. The repertoires were released in a freely available public database meant as a resource for research on the immune response to SARS-CoV-2. The samples were drawn from the first 160 participants of the ongoing ImmuneRACE study and from over a thousand subjects provided by 6 global collaborators. A de-identified subject ID, COVID-19 status, age in years and sex were almost always included in the sample metadata. Where available, HLA class I and class II types were obtained from metadata supplied by the sample provider rather than from assay-based typing.

From the cysteine through the phenylalanine, the CDR3 covers 17 amino acids. The sequence is cut down to CDR3 DNA, 51 bases in frame from base 1. The germline V gene specifies MNHNS as CDR1 and SASEGT as CDR2. The trim is 1 base for V and 0 bases for J, with a gap of 15 bases between the germline ends. TCRbeta CDR3 regions were amplified from genomic DNA using the immunoSEQ Assay, a bias-controlled multiplex PCR. The source study handled its data this way. The number of nucleated cells in each sample was estimated from the amplification of reference gene primers within the assay. Sequence reads were collapsed and filtered to measure the absolute abundance of every unique TCRbeta CDR3 rearrangement. Productive Simpson clonality was computed per sample as the square root of Simpson's diversity index over productive rearrangements. TCRdb provides this immuneACCESS table in a form limited to in-frame rearrangements. Some clones are lacking; in checked studies, under half of them reflect an unresolved V gene, and why the rest are absent is not known. Clone size and the V and J calls come from that table; the DNA yielded D and trimming. Here the sample has some 150,000 clones; around 91% occur a single time. The ten largest clones add up to more than 14% of the sample.

Whole blood was collected in K2EDTA tubes by collaborating institutions according to the institutions' own protocols. For TCRbeta analysis, collaborator samples were shipped as frozen whole blood, as isolated PBMCs, or as DNA extracted from either sample type. With regard to this clone: Its antigen specificity is not known. Per-base qualities were not stored, and no clone one base away is much larger.

The research as a whole found: Clinical and demographic metadata were provided uncurated, with the amount varying by source and participant.

The TCR originated in a middle-aged woman with acute or convalescent COVID-19. The V and J segments used are TRBV6-1 and TRBJ1-2; the D gene is perhaps TRBD1, from 5 matching bases. The sample consisted of peripheral blood. The CDR3 protein is CASSEGGSFNANYGYTF. The DNA reads TGTGCCAGCAGTGAAGGGGGCTCCTTTAATGCTAACTATGGCTACACCTTC.